These T cell receptor beta chains were read from a single sample in a study of beta chain features in type 1 diabetes. Profiling relied on immunoSEQ multiplex PCR, and the TCRdb table lists in-frame clones only, not all of them. The sample holds 450,000 or so clones, around 10% seen once. Sequenced material: naive CD4+ T cells from blood. These TCRs come from a woman in her late teens or twenties in good health. Each CDR3 is given with its conserved first and last residue. The D gene is left open where the match is weak. Size values are once, few and many counts, or a class for expanded clones, and some rows have none.

J gene	D gene	V gene	clone size	CDR3 protein	CDR3 DNA
TRBJ2-3	NA	TRBV18	few	CASSPGGSKADTQYF	TGTGCCAGCTCACCAGGGGGATCCAAGGCAGATACGCAGTATTTT
TRBJ1-2	NA	TRBV2	NA	CASSVTVNYGYTF	TGTGCCAGCAGTGTGACGGTAAACTATGGCTACACCTTC
TRBJ1-4	NA	TRBV4-1	NA	CASSHPFGGDREKLFF	TGCGCCAGCAGCCACCCCTTTGGGGGGGATCGGGAAAAACTGTTTTTT
TRBJ2-3	TRBD2	TRBV9	few	CASSANSGGASDTQYF	TGTGCCAGCAGCGCCAATAGCGGGGGGGCTTCAGATACGCAGTATTTT
TRBJ2-1	TRBD1	TRBV7-9	NA	CASSLDWMRDRGNEQFF	TGTGCCAGCAGCTTAGACTGGATGAGGGACAGGGGAAATGAGCAGTTCTTC
TRBJ2-1	NA	TRBV29-1	few	CSVQKPPSYNEQFF	TGCAGCGTTCAGAAGCCCCCGTCCTACAATGAGCAGTTCTTC
TRBJ2-1	NA	TRBV5-6	NA	CASSGGYDEQFF	TGTGCCAGCAGTGGTGGTTACGATGAGCAGTTCTTC
TRBJ2-1	TRBD2	TRBV7-2	few	CASSSRTSGGYNEQFF	TGTGCCAGCAGCTCGCGGACTAGCGGGGGCTACAATGAGCAGTTCTTC
TRBJ2-3	NA	TRBV4-2	NA	CASSQAPRSSTDTQYF	TGTGCCAGCAGCCAAGCTCCGCGGTCTAGCACAGATACGCAGTATTTT
TRBJ2-6	NA	TRBV18	NA	CASSPGVRGSGANVLTF	TGTGCCAGCTCACCAGGGGTGAGGGGCTCTGGGGCCAACGTCCTGACTTTC
TRBJ1-1	TRBD1	TRBV9	few	CASSLGGQVDTEAFF	TGTGCCAGCAGCCTAGGGGGACAGGTGGACACTGAAGCTTTCTTT
TRBJ1-5	NA	TRBV5-1	few	CASSLDTGAKPQHF	TGCGCCAGCAGCTTGGATACGGGTGCCAAGCCCCAGCATTTT
TRBJ2-5	NA	TRBV7-2	NA	CASSLSQQETQYF	TGTGCCAGCAGCTTATCCCAGCAAGAGACCCAGTACTTC
TRBJ2-3	TRBD2	TRBV4-3	few	CASSQGGGADTQYF	TGCGCCAGCAGCCAAGGCGGGGGGGCCGATACGCAGTATTTT
TRBJ2-1	NA	TRBV5-1	NA	CASTTDPGNEQFF	TGCGCCAGCACCACGGACCCGGGAAATGAGCAGTTCTTC
TRBJ2-2	NA	TRBV9	NA	CASSARIGGELFF	TGTGCCAGCAGCGCCCGAATCGGCGGGGAGCTGTTTTTT
TRBJ2-3	NA	TRBV4-2	NA	CASSQVTGTDTQYF	TGTGCCAGCAGCCAAGTAACCGGCACAGATACGCAGTATTTT
TRBJ2-1	TRBD2	TRBV19	NA	CASSTKAGVFFNEQFF	TGTGCCAGTAGTACTAAAGCGGGAGTGTTCTTCAATGAGCAGTTCTTC
TRBJ2-1	TRBD2	TRBV29-1	few	CSVELAGGFFYNEQFF	TGCAGCGTCGAACTAGCGGGGGGGTTTTTTTACAATGAGCAGTTCTTC
TRBJ2-6	NA	TRBV7-3	NA	CASSLMSRGAGANVLTF	TGTGCCAGCAGCTTAATGTCAAGGGGTGCTGGGGCCAACGTCCTGACTTTC
TRBJ1-4	NA	TRBV14	NA	CASSHQQGLGEKLFF	TGTGCCAGCAGCCACCAACAGGGTTTGGGAGAAAAACTGTTTTTT
TRBJ2-4	NA	TRBV15	many	CATSRDRDGNIQYF	TGTGCCACCAGCAGAGACCGAGACGGAAACATTCAGTACTTC
TRBJ2-3	NA	TRBV7-3	NA	CASSLGADTQYF	TGTGCCAGCAGCCTTGGGGCGGATACGCAGTATTTT
TRBJ2-7	TRBD2	TRBV5-1	NA	CASSLKRDPSGEQYF	TGCGCCAGCAGCTTGAAGCGGGACCCCTCCGGAGAGCAGTACTTC
TRBJ2-1	NA	TRBV20-1	few	CSARTRVQFF	TGCAGTGCTAGAACCAGAGTGCAGTTCTTC
TRBJ1-6	NA	TRBV9	few	CASSVADTPSSSPLHF	TGTGCCAGCAGCGTAGCGGACACCCCTTCGAGTTCACCCCTCCACTTT
TRBJ2-1	NA	TRBV6-5	NA	CASSWGRHSYNEQFF	TGTGCCAGCAGTTGGGGACGCCACAGTTACAATGAGCAGTTCTTC
TRBJ2-3	NA	TRBV29-1	NA	CSVDGLPGDTDTQYF	TGCAGCGTTGATGGCCTACCCGGAGACACAGATACGCAGTATTTT
TRBJ2-5	NA	TRBV7-9	NA	CASSSASETQYF	TGTGCCAGCAGCTCCGCGAGCGAGACCCAGTACTTC
TRBJ2-1	TRBD2	TRBV19	NA	CASSILTSGASSYNEQFF	TGTGCCAGTAGTATCCTGACTAGCGGTGCGAGCTCCTACAATGAGCAGTTCTTC
TRBJ1-4	NA	TRBV29-1	NA	CSVEEAVNEKLFF	TGCAGCGTTGAAGAGGCGGTTAATGAAAAACTGTTTTTT
TRBJ2-5	NA	TRBV28	NA	CACTGHPQETQYF	TGTGCCTGCACGGGACACCCTCAAGAGACCCAGTACTTC
TRBJ1-3	NA	TRBV30	NA	CAWSVNAMGNTIYF	TGTGCCTGGAGTGTAAACGCGATGGGAAACACCATATATTTT
TRBJ1-1	TRBD1	TRBV11-2	few	CASSMRTGGTSTEAFF	TGTGCCAGCAGCATGAGGACAGGGGGCACGAGTACTGAAGCTTTCTTT
TRBJ2-4	NA	TRBV15	NA	CATSRDRASYGNIQYF	TGTGCCACCAGCAGAGATCGGGCTAGTTATGGAAACATTCAGTACTTC
TRBJ2-7	TRBD2	TRBV11-1	NA	CASSLRGLAGGEQYF	TGTGCCAGCAGCTTAAGAGGACTAGCGGGAGGAGAGCAGTACTTC
TRBJ2-5	NA	TRBV5-4	NA	CASSSFAGRQETQYF	TGTGCCAGCAGCTCCTTCGCGGGACGACAAGAGACCCAGTACTTC
TRBJ2-2	TRBD2	TRBV11-2	NA	CASSPTSGVTTGELFF	TGTGCCAGCAGCCCGACTAGCGGGGTTACAACCGGGGAGCTGTTTTTT
TRBJ2-4	NA	TRBV13	many	CASSSGPYIQYF	TGTGCCAGCAGCTCCGGACCCTACATTCAGTACTTC
TRBJ1-5	TRBD1	TRBV11-2	few	CAPTGVKHQPQHF	TGTGCTCCGACAGGGGTGAAGCATCAGCCCCAGCATTTT
TRBJ1-4	TRBD1	TRBV30	few	CAWGTGGAYKMFF	TGTGCCTGGGGGACAGGGGGCGCGTATAAGATGTTTTTT
TRBJ2-1	TRBD2	TRBV7-2	few	CASSLGTSGEFF	TGTGCCAGCAGCCTCGGGACTAGCGGGGAGTTCTTC
TRBJ2-7	NA	TRBV9	NA	CASSPHSAKGYEQYF	TGTGCCAGCAGCCCCCACAGCGCCAAGGGGTACGAGCAGTACTTC
TRBJ1-1	NA	TRBV7-2	NA	CASSSGMNTEAFF	TGTGCCAGCAGCTCAGGGATGAACACTGAAGCTTTCTTT